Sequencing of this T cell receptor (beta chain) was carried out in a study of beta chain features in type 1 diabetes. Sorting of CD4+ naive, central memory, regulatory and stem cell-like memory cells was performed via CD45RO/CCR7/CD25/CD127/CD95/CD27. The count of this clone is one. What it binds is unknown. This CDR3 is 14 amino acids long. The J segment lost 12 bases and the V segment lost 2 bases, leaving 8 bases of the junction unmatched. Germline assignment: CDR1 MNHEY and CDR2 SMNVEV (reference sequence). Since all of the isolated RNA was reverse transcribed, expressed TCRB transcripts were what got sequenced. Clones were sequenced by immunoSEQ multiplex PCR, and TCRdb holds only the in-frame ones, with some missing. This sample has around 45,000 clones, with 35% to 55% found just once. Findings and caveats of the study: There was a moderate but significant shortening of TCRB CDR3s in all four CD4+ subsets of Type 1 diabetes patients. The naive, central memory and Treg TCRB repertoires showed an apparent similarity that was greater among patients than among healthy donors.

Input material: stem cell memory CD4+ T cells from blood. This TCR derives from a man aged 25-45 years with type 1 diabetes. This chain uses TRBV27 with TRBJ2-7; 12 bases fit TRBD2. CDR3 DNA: TGTGCCAGCAGTTTAGTCGGGACTAGCGGGCCTGGGTACTTC. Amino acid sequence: CASSLVGTSGPGYF.